Listed here are 14 T cell receptor beta chains from one sample, sequenced in a study of cytomegalovirus exposure and HLA in healthy donors. With 60 Vbeta and 13 Jbeta primers, the PCR was carried out. Using immunoSEQ multiplex PCR, the repertoire was profiled, and TCRdb retains in-frame clones only, with some absent. The data show roughly 130,000 clones, 73% seen once. The sample was PBMCs. The receptors were gathered from a woman in her 40s in good health and CMV-seropositive.

This chain joins TRBV27 and TRBJ1-2, with TRBD1 as a possible D gene (6 bases). This CDR3 has 14 amino acids. Germline lookup yields CDR1 MNHEY and CDR2 SMNVEV (reference sequence). Trimming pared 1 base from V and 7 bases from J, leaving 13 bases between. The CDR3 bases are TGTGCCAGCAGTTTATTTCAGGGAGGGGGTGGCTACACCTTC. This sequence encodes CASSLFQGGGGYTF.

The chain employs TRBV9 and TRBJ1-2, with a possible D match to TRBD1 (6 bases). The germline CDR1 and CDR2 sequences are SGDLS and YYNGEE. CDR3 length: 15 amino acids. Between the trimmed V and J ends, which lost 0 bases and 3 bases, there was a span of 12 bases. The CDR3 region has the DNA TGTGCCAGCAGCGTAGATACAGGGACGTACTATGGCTACACCTTC. As protein: CASSVDTGTYYGYTF.

V and J are TRBV19 and TRBJ2-5, with D maybe TRBD2 (5 bases). CDR3 length equals 12 residues. Germline assignment: CDR1 LNHDA and CDR2 SQIVND (reference sequence). The V end lost 5 bases, the J end lost 5 bases, and 9 bases lay between the germline ends. The CDR3 is CASSAGWETQYF. As DNA, the CDR3 is TGTGCCAGTAGTGCGGGTTGGGAGACCCAGTACTTC.

The chain has TRBV10-3 and TRBJ1-2; 10 bases agree with TRBD1. CDR1 and CDR2 (germline): ENHRY, SYGVKD. The junction had 6 bases not matched to a gene; V was cut back by 0 bases and J by 5 bases. The CDR3 spans 16 residues. This CDR3 reads CAISESRQGAPYGYTF. CDR3 bases: TGTGCCATCAGTGAGTCCCGACAGGGGGCCCCATATGGCTACACCTTC.

J is TRBJ2-7 and V is TRBV5-6; no clear D gene. The CDR3 has 16 amino acids. The germline gives CDR1 SGHDT, CDR2 YYEEEE. Trimming removed 1 base from V and 4 bases from J, with 18 bases in between. The CDR3 loop is CASSLFSTWAPYEQYF. The CDR3, as DNA: TGTGCCAGCAGCTTGTTTTCCACTTGGGCCCCTTACGAGCAGTACTTC.

J is TRBJ2-7 and V is TRBV7-9; perhaps TRBD2 as D (6 bases). CDR3 length: 15 amino acids. Germline CDR1 is SEHNR and CDR2 is FQNEAQ (reference sequence). The V end was cut by 0 bases, the J end by 3 bases, with 12 bases between. CDR3 region: CASSLAGGSSYEQYF. CDR3 in DNA: TGTGCCAGCAGCTTAGCCGGGGGATCTAGCTACGAGCAGTACTTC. Full variable domain (missing parts from reference TRBV7-9 and TRBJ2-7): DTGVSQNPRHKITKRGQNVTFRCDPISEHNRLYWYRQTLGQGPEFLTYFQNEAQLEKSRLLSDRFSAERPKGSFSTLEIQRTEQGDSAMYLCASSLAGGSSYEQYFGPGTRLTVT.

V gene TRBV5-5 combines with J gene TRBJ1-1, with 8 bases that match TRBD1. Germline lookup yields CDR1 SGHKS and CDR2 YYEKEE (reference sequence). Germline trimming cut 4 bases from V and 1 base from J; bases unmatched to any gene: 3. The CDR3 loop spans 14 amino acids. The CDR3 loop is CASSGQGRNTEAFF. CDR3 coding DNA: TGTGCCAGCAGCGGACAGGGTCGGAACACTGAAGCTTTCTTT.

This clone has more than one count but fewer than ten. The chain uses TRBV7-2 and TRBJ2-5, with 7 bases identical to TRBD2. CDR3 length: 12 amino acids. The germline gives CDR1 SGHTA, CDR2 FQGNSA. V dropped 4 bases and J dropped 5; count of bases not matched to a gene: 1. CDR3 in DNA: TGTGCCAGCAGCTACGGGGGGGAGACCCAGTACTTC. Translated: CASSYGGETQYF.

The chain carries TRBV29-1 and TRBJ2-1, with TRBD2 matching 11 bases. CDR3 size: 14 residues. V was pared by 4 bases and J by 9 bases, with 8 bases of the junction left unmatched. Per the germline V gene, CDR1 is SQVTM and CDR2 is ANQGSEA. The CDR3 bases are TGCAGCGTTGCCGGGACTAGCGGTGGTAGTGAGCAGTTCTTC. This translates into CSVAGTSGGSEQFF.

The rearrangement uses TRBV28 and TRBJ2-7; 9 bases line up with TRBD1. V dropped 3 bases and J dropped 1; count of bases not matched to a gene: 13. This CDR3 comprises 18 residues. Germline V gene lookup returns CDR1 MDHEN and CDR2 SYDVKM. CDR3 amino acids: CASSFPWRDRAGSYEQYF. The CDR3 bases are TGTGCCAGCAGTTTCCCATGGCGGGACAGGGCGGGTTCCTACGAGCAGTACTTC.

This clone is a singleton in its sample. The chain joins TRBV28 to TRBJ1-6; 8 bases align to TRBD1. CDR1 MDHEN and CDR2 SYDVKM come from the germline V gene. This CDR3 is built from 15 residues. With 3 bases clipped from V and 5 bases from J, the junction kept 3 bases outside the gene matches. For the CDR3, the DNA is TGTGCCAGCAGTTTTCTACAGGGGGATAATTCACCCCTCCACTTT. Translating gives CASSFLQGDNSPLHF.

The gene calls are TRBV5-1 and TRBJ1-4, with 9 positions matching TRBD1. This CDR3 has 16 residues. Germline CDR1 is SGHRS and CDR2 is YFSETQ. Germline trimming cut 7 bases from V and 7 bases from J; bases unmatched to any gene: 14. CDR3 amino acids: CASSPGQGRLSEKLFF. Written as DNA, the CDR3 is TGCGCCAGCTCTCCGGGACAGGGAAGGCTAAGTGAAAAACTGTTTTTT.

This clone was counted once. V gene TRBV5-4 combines with J gene TRBJ2-7, with D perhaps TRBD2 (6 bases). Germline CDR1 and CDR2: SGHNT and YYREEE (reference sequence). This CDR3 has 15 amino acids. With 0 bases removed from V and 2 bases from J, the gap between germline ends came to 12 bases. The CDR3 DNA follows: TGTGCCAGCAGCTTGGGGGGGACTCGCCCCTACGAGCAGTACTTC. It yields the protein CASSLGGTRPYEQYF.

V usage is TRBV19 and J usage is TRBJ2-6; 8 nucleotides agree with TRBD1. This CDR3 region has 18 residues. With V trimmed by 5 bases and J by 2 bases, 11 bases remained unmatched. Germline V gene lookup returns CDR1 LNHDA and CDR2 SQIVND (reference sequence). CDR3 loop: CASSPWTGKAPGANVLTF. CDR3 sequence (DNA): TGTGCCAGTAGTCCTTGGACAGGGAAGGCCCCTGGGGCCAACGTCCTGACTTTC.